This T cell receptor beta chain was sequenced during a study of control samples from healthy donors and cancer patients. Generated by immunoSEQ multiplex PCR, the TCRdb table keeps only in-frame clones and is missing some. Here the sample spans more than 85,000 clones, approximately 90% being singletons. The sequencing input was blood. The clonotype originates from a woman between 45 and 60 years old in good health.

For the CDR3, the DNA is TGTGCCAGCTCACCACGGGGGGCAGAGACCCAGTACTTC. As protein: CASSPRGAETQYF. The V gene is TRBV18, the J gene TRBJ2-5, with D tentatively TRBD1 or TRBD2 (6 bases each). Germline CDR1 reads KGHSH; CDR2 reads LQKENI. V lost 1 base to trimming and J lost 4 bases, with 7 bases between them. This CDR3 region has 13 residues. Drawing the rest from reference TRBV18 and TRBJ2-5, the complete variable domain is NAGVMQNPRHLVRRRGQEARLRCSPMKGHSHVYWYRQLPEEGLKFMVYLQKENIIDESGMPKERFSAEFPKEGPSILRIQQVVRGDSAAYFCASSPRGAETQYFGPGTRLLVL.